The text below deals with one T cell receptor beta chain. Survey-level TCR beta sequencing used the immunoSEQ assay. Sequenced by immunoSEQ multiplex PCR; TCRdb stores in-frame clones only, minus some. The sample contains tens of thousands of clones, around 95% of which appear only once. Germline V CDR1 and CDR2: MGHRA, YSYEKL. J gave up 2 bases and V 3 bases, and 4 bases lay outside the gene matches. The CDR3 covers 15 residues. The sequencing sample was made of PBMCs. This chain links TRBV4-1 with TRBJ2-5, with 9 bases lining up with TRBD1. This receptor was obtained from a man aged 35 to 55 with rheumatoid arthritis. The CDR3: CASSQAGTGQETQYF. The CDR3 nucleotides read TGCGCCAGCAGCCAGGCCGGGACAGGGCAAGAGACCCAGTACTTC.